The rows below give T cell receptor beta chains drawn from one sample of a study of blood T cell repertoires in COVID-19. Clones were sequenced by immunoSEQ multiplex PCR, and TCRdb holds only the in-frame ones, with some missing. The table records some 150,000 clones, more than 75% of them present only once. Sequencing was done on a sample of PBMCs or T cells enriched from blood (not recorded which). These receptors were obtained from a woman between 50 and 59 years old who had recovered from COVID-19. The CDR3 runs from the conserved cysteine through the conserved F or W.

len	v_gene	CDR3aa
16	TRBV14	CASSLHPASPTYEQYF
15	TRBV6-5	CASSSGRGGYNEQFF
18	TRBV27	CASSLSGTGTLTREKLFF
14	TRBV2	CASSEGNTGSPLHF
13	TRBV3-1/TRBV3-2	CASSQDRDQPQHF
15	TRBV3-1/TRBV3-2	CASSQGRGGNTEAFF
13	TRBV12-3/TRBV12-4	CASSWGPNTEAFF
19	TRBV3-1/TRBV3-2	CASSQDSPIQGAHRSPLHF
11	TRBV12-3/TRBV12-4	CAMGMNTEAFF
14	TRBV10-2	CASSISQGNQPQHF
15	TRBV5-1	CASSWGTLRTDTQYF
18	TRBV5-5	CASSHTWGSPGKNTEAFF
13	TRBV6-4	CASSDAGSNEQFF
16	TRBV7-3	CASSLAGQGQSGELFF
14	TRBV2	CASSSRTDSQPQHF
16	TRBV18	CASSPDDRVKGNTIYF
13	TRBV3-1/TRBV3-2	CASSQDSFRGYTF
13	TRBV3-1/TRBV3-2	CASTQAEGQPQHF
13	TRBV6-5	CASMRGSNQPQHF
16	TRBV7-2	CASSPYFPERRRGYTF
13	TRBV12-3/TRBV12-4	CASSSDLDSPLHF
16	TRBV5-4	CASSPGASGIKETQYF
16	TRBV29-1	CSVATGGYRSYNEQFF
18	TRBV27	CASSLNSRQGAYMYGYTF
14	TRBV15	CATSSREGADTQYF
16	TRBV2	CASSRRKDRVTYEQYF
16	TRBV9	CASSVATGAMSYEQYF
16	TRBV5-1	CASSLETGGTGSPLHF
17	TRBV4-1	CASSPGTVLIRNYGYTF
14	TRBV5-1	CASSRVEGGTEAFF
13	TRBV2	CASSLQEQETQYF
13	TRBV7-9	CASSPLGEGKLFF
15	TRBV24-1	CATSGYRGATGELFF
13	TRBV7-2	CASSSSRGTEAFF
13	TRBV2	CASRTENTGELFF
16	TRBV5-4	CASSFLGGGFGTEAFF
19	TRBV3-1/TRBV3-2	CASSQDSSSDRVPYNEQFF
16	TRBV10-2	CASSDTQGWSNQPQHF
17	TRBV27	CASSLRRQGFLNTEAFF
15	TRBV18	CASSPTGGGQETQYF